The 15 T cell receptor beta chains presented below share a single source sample, sequenced in a study of OX40 agonist ivuxolimab in advanced cancers. Data came from immunoSEQ multiplex PCR; TCRdb stores just in-frame clones and leaves some out. The data hold under 85,000 clones, with approximately 95% observed a single time. Here the sequenced sample was CD4+ or CD8+ T cells sorted from blood, taken in a trial of the OX40 agonist ivuxolimab. The source of these receptors is an adult with an advanced solid tumor such as melanoma, head and neck, liver or kidney cancer.

This chain links TRBV10-1 with TRBJ1-2; D gene uncertain. Germline V gene data show CDR1 as WNHNN and CDR2 as SYGVQD (reference sequence). Between the trimmed V and J ends, which lost 3 bases and 7 bases, there was a span of 24 bases. CDR3 length equals 17 residues. CDR3 amino acids: CASSERASSGQYLGYTF. The CDR3 DNA sequence: TGCGCCAGCAGTGAACGAGCTTCCTCCGGGCAATATCTTGGCTACACCTTC.

The J gene is TRBJ2-5, the V gene TRBV2, with 10 bases fitting TRBD1. The DNA end favors TRBJ2-7, so the J call may be wrong. The CDR3 runs 14 residues. Germline V gene sequence: CDR1 SNHLY, CDR2 FYNNEI. Here the CDR3 reads CASIPGQGTYEQYF. The CDR3 DNA reads as TGTGCCAGCATCCCGGGACAGGGGACCTACGAGCAGTACTTC.

The V call is TRBV27, the J call TRBJ1-5, with D perhaps matching TRBD1 (6 bases). CDR1 MNHEY and CDR2 SMNVEV come from the germline V gene (reference sequence). Trimming shortened V by 4 bases and J by 5 bases, and 9 bases separated the two germline ends. This CDR3 is 13 amino acids long. DNA for the CDR3: TGTGCCAGCAGTTACAGGGCTTATCAGCCCCAGCATTTT. The encoded protein is CASSYRAYQPQHF.

The CDR3 protein is CASSQDALSSGNTIYF. DNA of the CDR3: TGCGCCAGCAGCCAAGATGCGCTGAGCTCTGGAAACACCATATATTTT. The genes are TRBV4-3 and TRBJ1-3; D is unresolved. CDR3 length: 16 amino acids. CDR1 and CDR2 from the germline V gene are LGHNA and YSLEER. With 0 bases removed from V and 0 bases from J, the gap between germline ends came to 9 bases.

This chain links TRBV27 with TRBJ1-2; TRBD1 might be the D (5 bases). V was cut by 7 bases and J by 4 bases, with 13 bases left in between. The CDR3 loop spans 13 amino acids. Germline V gene data show CDR1 as MNHEY and CDR2 as SMNVEV (reference sequence). CDR3 sequence reads: CASKGPGLYGYTF. CDR3 sequence (DNA): TGTGCCAGCAAGGGACCAGGACTCTATGGCTACACCTTC.

The rearrangement links TRBV6-5 to TRBJ1-2, with a tentative D call TRBD1 (5 bases). Germline V gives CDR1 MNHEY, CDR2 SVGAGI. V was pared by 6 bases and J by 2 bases, with 16 bases between. The CDR3 is 15 residues long. The CDR3 here is CASSIGTGPNYGYTF. The CDR3 DNA is TGTGCCAGCAGCATCGGGACCGGGCCAAACTATGGCTACACCTTC.

DNA for the CDR3: TGTGCCAGCAAAAGGGGGGGAACTGAAGCTTTCTTT. Protein: CASKRGGTEAFF. The V gene is TRBV27, the J gene TRBJ1-1; tentative D call: TRBD1 (6 bases). This CDR3 contains 12 residues. V lost 7 bases to trimming and J lost 5 bases, with 11 bases between them. In germline, CDR1 is MNHEY, CDR2 SMNVEV (reference sequence).

This clone occurred once. The rearrangement links TRBV27 to TRBJ2-5; 8 positions agree with TRBD1. The CDR3 spans 16 residues. Trimming took 4 bases from V and 2 from J; bases not matched to a gene: 9. Germline lookup yields CDR1 MNHEY and CDR2 SMNVEV (reference sequence). In DNA form, the CDR3 reads TGTGCCAGCAGTTCTCTGGCAGGGGGCGATCAAGAGACCCAGTACTTC. Translation: CASSSLAGGDQETQYF.

V is TRBV27 and J is TRBJ2-7; 7 bases fit TRBD1. Germline loops: CDR1 MNHEY, CDR2 SMNVEV (reference sequence). The CDR3 covers 14 residues. Losses at the gene ends were 2 bases for V and 5 bases for J; bases not matched to a gene: 6. The CDR3 spells CASSLDRARNEQYF. DNA for the CDR3: TGTGCCAGCAGTTTAGACAGGGCACGCAACGAGCAGTACTTC.

The chain employs TRBV19 and TRBJ1-4; D is perhaps TRBD1 (5 bases). Per the germline V gene, CDR1 is LNHDA and CDR2 is SQIVND (reference sequence). This CDR3 has 17 residues. V was cut by 3 bases and J by 0 bases, with 14 bases left in between. Written as DNA, the CDR3 is TGTGCCAGTAGTATCGAAGGGGCCCCAGCAACTAATGAAAAACTGTTTTTT. Protein: CASSIEGAPATNEKLFF.

The genes are TRBV7-2 and TRBJ2-7; D remains ambiguous. Germline CDR1 reads SGHTA; CDR2 reads FQGNSA. The CDR3 is 15 residues long. V was pared by 4 bases and J by 2 bases, with 15 bases between. CDR3 protein: CASSYGRSGAYEQYF. The CDR3 bases are TGTGCCAGCAGCTATGGCAGGAGTGGGGCCTACGAGCAGTACTTC.

The chain combines TRBV7-9 with TRBJ2-1; TRBD2 aligns across 10 bases. This CDR3 has 15 residues. Germline V gene sequence: CDR1 SEHNR, CDR2 FQNEAQ (reference sequence). The V gene end was trimmed by 5 bases and the J gene end by 5 bases; junction bases not matched to a gene: 6. The CDR3 DNA sequence: TGTGCCAGCAGCCCTCGGACTAGCGGCAACAATGAGCAGTTCTTC. Translation gives CASSPRTSGNNEQFF.

This clone appeared a single time. V gene TRBV2 combines with J gene TRBJ2-2, with 9 bases lining up with TRBD2. This CDR3 contains 15 residues. J was trimmed by 2 bases and V by 4 bases; bases with no gene match: 2. Germline V gene lookup returns CDR1 SNHLY and CDR2 FYNNEI. The CDR3 loop reads CASSGTSENTGELFF. The CDR3 DNA reads TGTGCCAGCAGTGGGACTAGCGAAAACACCGGGGAGCTGTTTTTT.

In this sample, this clone turned up a few times. The rearrangement joins TRBV5-4 to TRBJ2-7; tentative D call: TRBD2 (5 bases). The CDR3 has 12 residues. With 4 bases removed from V and 0 bases from J, the gap between germline ends came to 5 bases. Germline CDR1 and CDR2: SGHNT and YYREEE (reference sequence). The CDR3 DNA sequence: TGTGCCAGCAGCGGGAGCTCCTACGAGCAGTACTTC. Its translation: CASSGSSYEQYF.

The V call is TRBV6-5, the J call TRBJ1-1; D unresolved. The CDR3 has 10 residues. Trimming left V 8 bases short and J 4 bases short, with 5 bases between. CDR1 MNHEY and CDR2 SVGAGI come from the germline V gene. The DNA of the CDR3 is TGTGCCAGCTGCGGCACTGAAGCTTTCTTT. This sequence encodes CASCGTEAFF.